One and the same sample provided the 30 T cell receptor beta chains below, sequenced in a study of blood T cell repertoires in COVID-19. Profiling relied on immunoSEQ multiplex PCR, and the TCRdb table lists in-frame clones only, not all of them. The sample carries 95,000 to 120,000 clones, over 80% recorded once. Sequencing was performed on peripheral blood. The receptors were gathered from a woman in her 70s with acute or convalescent COVID-19.

This chain uses TRBV6-5 with TRBJ1-5; 8 nucleotides agree with TRBD1. The V gene's germline CDR1 is MNHEY and CDR2 SVGAGI. The CDR3 runs 15 residues. The V segment lost 6 bases and the J segment 7 bases; nucleotides outside the gene matches: 11. For the CDR3, the DNA is TGTGCCAGCAGCCCCCCTCAGGGGGCTGGACAGCCCCAGCATTTT. This translates into CASSPPQGAGQPQHF.

The chain is built from TRBV11-1 and TRBJ2-7; a weak D match, TRBD2 (6 bases). Trimming stripped 1 base from V and 0 bases from J, with 10 bases between. The CDR3 spans 15 residues. Germline CDR1 reads SGHAT; CDR2 reads FQDESV (reference sequence). The CDR3 bases are TGTGCCAGCAGCTTAGGTGGGACTCTCTCCTACGAGCAGTACTTC. It encodes CASSLGGTLSYEQYF. The full variable domain, its missing parts supplied by reference TRBV11-1 and TRBJ2-7, is EAEVAQSPRYKITEKSQAVAFWCDPISGHATLYWYRQILGQGPELLVQFQDESVVDDSQLPKDRFSAERLKGVDSTLKIQPAELGDSAMYLCASSLGGTLSYEQYFGPGTRLTVT.

V is TRBV7-2 and J is TRBJ2-1; 12 nucleotides align to TRBD2. Germline loops: CDR1 SGHTA, CDR2 FQGNSA. V lost 1 base and J lost 7; bases outside the gene matches: 5. There are 16 residues in the CDR3. The CDR3 here is CASSLELAGGGNEQFF. DNA of the CDR3: TGTGCCAGCAGCTTAGAACTAGCGGGGGGCGGGAATGAGCAGTTCTTC. The full variable domain, with the rest looked up from reference TRBV7-2 and TRBJ2-1, is GAGVSQSPSNKVTEKGKDVELRCDPISGHTALYWYRQSLGQGLEFLIYFQGNSAPDKSGLPSDRFSAERTGGSVSTLTIQRTQQEDSAVYLCASSLELAGGGNEQFFGPGTRLTVL.

The genes are TRBV9 and TRBJ2-1; TRBD2 matches at 7 bases. This CDR3 is 15 amino acids long. V shed 2 bases and J 3 bases; nucleotides not matched to a gene: 5. Per germline, CDR1 SGDLS and CDR2 YYNGEE. The CDR3 loop is CASSVSLADYNEQFF. Written as DNA, the CDR3 is TGTGCCAGCAGCGTGAGCCTAGCGGACTACAATGAGCAGTTCTTC.

J is TRBJ1-5 and V is TRBV10-3; D not certain. Germline CDR1 and CDR2: ENHRY and SYGVKD. V shed 3 bases and J shed 6 bases, with 9 bases lying between them. There are 13 residues in the CDR3. The CDR3 DNA follows: TGTGCCATCAGTGATCAGGTTGGTCAGCCCCAGCATTTT. Its translation: CAISDQVGQPQHF.

This rearrangement joins TRBV13 to TRBJ1-3; D perhaps matches TRBD1 (5 bases). Germline V gene sequence: CDR1 PRHDT, CDR2 FYEKMQ (reference sequence). The CDR3 spans 15 residues. The ends were cut back, 8 bases at V and 0 bases at J, with 14 bases in the middle. Here the CDR3 reads CASRLRQTSGNTIYF. CDR3 DNA sequence: TGTGCCAGCCGCCTTAGACAGACCTCTGGAAACACCATATATTTT.

Ten or more counts support this clone. The rearrangement uses TRBV11-1 and TRBJ2-1; 7 bases are shared with TRBD2. This CDR3 contains 15 residues. Germline V gives CDR1 SGHAT, CDR2 FQDESV (reference sequence). V lost 2 bases to trimming and J lost 2 bases; unmatched junction nucleotides: 3. The DNA of the CDR3 is TGTGCCAGCAGCTTAAGAGGGAGGGCCTACAATGAGCAGTTCTTC. It translates to CASSLRGRAYNEQFF.

V usage is TRBV3-1 (or the pseudogene TRBV3-2) and J usage is TRBJ2-5; TRBD2 aligns across 10 bases. The germline V gene has CDR1 LGHDT and CDR2 YNNKEL (reference sequence). With 4 bases clipped from V and 2 bases from J, the junction kept 4 bases outside the gene matches. The CDR3 runs 15 residues. CDR3 nucleotides: TGTGCCAGCAGCCTAGCGGGGGGATGGCAAGAGACCCAGTACTTC. This sequence encodes CASSLAGGWQETQYF.

V gene TRBV5-5 combines with J gene TRBJ1-5; D is perhaps TRBD1 (5 bases). CDR3 size: 14 residues. The V end lost 1 base, the J end lost 4 bases, and 9 bases lay between the germline ends. CDR1 and CDR2 (germline): SGHKS, YYEKEE (reference sequence). CDR3 nucleotides: TGTGCCAGCAGCTTGACAGGTCTGAATCAGCCCCAGCATTTT. This gives the protein CASSLTGLNQPQHF.

The chain links TRBV3-1 (or the pseudogene TRBV3-2) to TRBJ1-2; D is perhaps TRBD1 (5 bases). CDR1 and CDR2 (germline): LGHDT, YNNKEL (reference sequence). The V gene lost 5 bases and the J gene lost 5 bases, with 12 bases spanning the gap. This CDR3 comprises 13 residues. The CDR3 region is CASSSGGRYGYTF. The CDR3, as DNA: TGTGCCAGCAGCTCGGGGGGAAGATATGGCTACACCTTC.

A few counts support this clone. The chain joins TRBV5-6 to TRBJ1-1; weak D call: TRBD1 (5 bases). Germline V gene data show CDR1 as SGHDT and CDR2 as YYEEEE. V lost 4 bases to trimming and J lost 1 base, with 17 bases between them. CDR3 length equals 16 residues. CDR3 nucleotide sequence: TGTGCCAGCAGCCGGAGACAGTCCTTAACGAACACTGAAGCTTTCTTT. Translating gives CASSRRQSLTNTEAFF.

V and J are TRBV7-8 and TRBJ2-3; TRBD2 is a possible D gene (6 bases). V lost 2 bases to trimming and J lost 3 bases, with 15 bases between them. The CDR3 is 16 residues long. The V gene's germline CDR1 is SGHVS and CDR2 FQNEAQ. The CDR3 protein is CASSLFTGVRTDTQYF. The CDR3 region has the DNA TGTGCCAGCAGCTTATTCACGGGAGTGCGAACAGATACGCAGTATTTT.

This clone was found a few times. This chain connects TRBV7-2 to TRBJ1-4; tentatively, D is TRBD1 (5 bases). Per germline, CDR1 SGHTA and CDR2 FQGNSA. The CDR3 runs to 13 residues. V was cut by 4 bases and J by 5 bases, with 8 bases left in between. CDR3 sequence reads: CASSYDSNEKLFF. Written as DNA, the CDR3 is TGTGCCAGCAGCTACGACAGCAATGAAAAACTGTTTTTT.

This rearrangement joins TRBV9 to TRBJ1-2; tentative D call: TRBD1 (6 bases). Germline V lookup: CDR1 SGDLS, CDR2 YYNGEE. The CDR3 is 15 residues long. The V end was cut by 2 bases, the J end by 4 bases, with 15 bases between. The CDR3 reads CASSVGQPIFYGYTF. DNA for the CDR3: TGTGCCAGCAGCGTTGGACAGCCTATCTTCTATGGCTACACCTTC. Using reference TRBV9 and TRBJ1-2 for the parts outside the CDR3, the full variable domain is DSGVTQTPKHLITATGQRVTLRCSPRSGDLSVYWYQQSLDQGLQFLIQYYNGEERAKGNILERFSAQQFPDLHSELNLSSLELGDSALYFCASSVGQPIFYGYTFGSGTRLTVV.

This rearrangement joins TRBV5-1 to TRBJ1-1; D perhaps matches TRBD1 (5 bases). Germline loops: CDR1 SGHRS, CDR2 YFSETQ. The CDR3 extends over 14 amino acids. V was pared by 1 base and J by 3 bases, with 10 bases between. CDR3 amino acids: CASSLIRADTEAFF. The DNA of the CDR3 is TGCGCCAGCAGCTTGATCAGGGCGGACACTGAAGCTTTCTTT. Using reference TRBV5-1 and TRBJ1-1 for the parts outside the CDR3, the full variable domain is KAGVTQTPRYLIKTRGQQVTLSCSPISGHRSVSWYQQTPGQGLQFLFEYFSETQRNKGNFPGRFSGRQFSNSRSEMNVSTLELGDSALYLCASSLIRADTEAFFGQGTRLTVV.

The chain carries TRBV12-3 or TRBV12-4 and TRBJ1-5; 7 bases align to TRBD1. V trimming: 4 bases; J trimming: 6 bases; junction bases outside the gene matches: 3. This CDR3 region has 13 residues. Written as DNA, the CDR3 is TGTGCCAGCAGTTCCCAGGGGGGTCAGCCCCAGCATTTT. Translation gives CASSSQGGQPQHF.

The chain couples TRBV7-9 to TRBJ1-6; weak D call: TRBD1 (6 bases). The CDR3 consists of 15 residues. V was cut by 3 bases and J by 7 bases, with 13 bases left in between. Per germline, CDR1 SEHNR and CDR2 FQNEAQ (reference sequence). The CDR3 here is CASSLGTRRNSPLHF. CDR3 in DNA: TGTGCCAGCAGCTTGGGGACAAGGAGGAATTCACCCCTCCACTTT. The full variable domain, in which reference TRBV7-9 and TRBJ1-6 provide the parts outside the CDR3, is DTGVSQNPRHKITKRGQNVTFRCDPISEHNRLYWYRQTLGQGPEFLTYFQNEAQLEKSRLLSDRFSAERPKGSFSTLEIQRTEQGDSAMYLCASSLGTRRNSPLHFGNGTRLTVT.

CDR3 coding DNA: TGTGCCAGCGGACAGGTCGGCGAGACCCAGTACTTC. It yields the protein CASGQVGETQYF. The chain uses TRBV27 and TRBJ2-5, with TRBD1 identical over 7 bases. The CDR3 consists of 12 residues. The V gene's germline CDR1 is MNHEY and CDR2 SMNVEV (reference sequence). V lost 8 bases, J lost 5 bases, and 5 bases stayed unmatched.

V gene TRBV28 combines with J gene TRBJ1-5, with D perhaps matching TRBD1 (6 bases). CDR3 length: 14 residues. Germline CDR1 reads MDHEN; CDR2 reads SYDVKM. With 3 bases removed from V and 6 bases from J, the gap between germline ends came to 12 bases. CDR3 bases: TGTGCCAGCAGTTTGACACAGGGTATTCAGCCCCAGCATTTT. This gives the protein CASSLTQGIQPQHF.

The chain employs TRBV11-3 and TRBJ2-1, with a possible D match to TRBD1 (6 bases). This CDR3 has 13 amino acids. Trimming shortened V by 1 base and J by 10 bases, and 11 bases separated the two germline ends. Germline V CDR1 and CDR2: SGHNT, YENEEA. CDR3 sequence: CASSLGGQREQFF. DNA of the CDR3: TGTGCCAGCAGCTTAGGGGGGCAGAGAGAGCAGTTCTTC. Filled out from reference TRBV11-3 and TRBJ2-1, the complete variable domain reads EAGVVQSPRYKIIEKKQPVAFWCNPISGHNTLYWYLQNLGQGPELLIRYENEEAVDDSQLPKDRFSAERLKGVDSTLKIQPAELGDSAVYLCASSLGGQREQFFGPGTRLTVL.

The gene calls are TRBV19 and TRBJ1-5, with TRBD1 identical over 10 bases. CDR1 is LNHDA and CDR2 is SQIVND in the germline V gene (reference sequence). This CDR3 comprises 16 residues. J lost 2 bases, V lost 5 bases, and 6 bases had no gene match. The CDR3 DNA sequence: TGTGCCAGTAGTCCCCGGACAGGGGGTGGCAATCAGCCCCAGCATTTT. It translates to CASSPRTGGGNQPQHF.

V is TRBV6-1 and J is TRBJ1-5; tentative D call: TRBD1 (5 bases). Germline CDR1 MNHNS, CDR2 SASEGT. The CDR3 runs to 14 residues. With 0 bases removed from V and 7 bases from J, the gap between germline ends came to 10 bases. The CDR3 spells CASSEAGLRQPQHF. The CDR3 DNA reads TGTGCCAGCAGTGAAGCGGGGCTTCGCCAGCCCCAGCATTTT.

The rearrangement joins TRBV30 to TRBJ1-3, with D unclear. Per the germline V gene, CDR1 is GTSNPN and CDR2 is SVGIG (reference sequence). The CDR3 has 11 residues. CDR3 residues: CAQGPGNTIYF. DNA for the CDR3: TGTGCTCAAGGACCGGGGAACACCATATATTTT.

CDR3 nucleotide sequence: TGCGCCAGCAGCCAATTTCCCGCCGGGACAGATAATTCACCCCTCCACTTT. Translated: CASSQFPAGTDNSPLHF. J is TRBJ1-6 and V is TRBV4-3, with TRBD1 matching 7 bases. The CDR3 is 17 residues long. The germline V gene encodes CDR1 LGHNA and CDR2 YSLEER. Germline trimming cut 2 bases from V and 5 bases from J; bases unmatched to any gene: 9.

The chain combines TRBV7-2 with TRBJ1-2; D is perhaps TRBD1 (6 bases). Germline CDR1 and CDR2: SGHTA and FQGNSA. This CDR3 has 12 residues. The V gene lost 5 bases and the J gene lost 7 bases, with 11 bases spanning the gap. CDR3 sequence reads: CASSRGQPGYTF. CDR3 coding DNA: TGTGCCAGCAGCCGTGGACAGCCTGGCTACACCTTC.

The CDR3 sequence is CASSARKGTVNYSPLHF. CDR3 in DNA: TGTGCCAGCAGTGCCCGGAAGGGGACAGTGAACTATTCACCCCTCCACTTT. V usage is TRBV2 and J usage is TRBJ1-6, with 7 bases lining up with TRBD1. The CDR3 spans 17 residues. V lost 4 bases to trimming and J lost 8 bases; unmatched junction nucleotides: 14. Per the germline V gene, CDR1 is SNHLY and CDR2 is FYNNEI. Full variable domain (rest looked up from reference TRBV2 and TRBJ1-6): EPEVTQTPSHQVTQMGQEVILRCVPISNHLYFYWYRQILGQKVEFLVSFYNNEISEKSEIFDDQFSVERPDGSNFTLKIRSTKLEDSAMYFCASSARKGTVNYSPLHFGNGTRLTVT.

The sample holds many counts of this clone. The CDR3 region is CASSLLVPDRGDSYEQYV. The DNA of the CDR3 is TGTGCCAGCAGCTTACTTGTCCCAGACAGGGGGGACTCCTACGAGCAGTACGTC. V and J are TRBV11-3 and TRBJ2-7; 9 bases are shared with TRBD1. There are 18 residues in the CDR3. Germline values: CDR1 SGHNT, CDR2 YENEEA. With V trimmed by 2 bases and J by 0 bases, 11 bases remained unmatched.

The chain carries TRBV7-9 and TRBJ2-2, with 8 bases aligning to TRBD1. V lost 5 bases and J lost 2; bases outside the gene matches: 4. This CDR3 has 15 residues. In germline, CDR1 is SEHNR, CDR2 FQNEAQ (reference sequence). DNA of the CDR3: TGTGCCAGCAGCATCCAGGGGGCTAACACCGGGGAGCTGTTTTTT. This encodes CASSIQGANTGELFF.

The chain couples TRBV23-1 to TRBJ1-1; D is unclear. TRBV23-1 is classed as an ORF, of uncertain function. The CDR3 is made up of 12 amino acids. V dropped 6 bases and J dropped 1 base, with 6 bases sitting between them. The CDR3 region has the DNA TGCGCCAGCAGAATCAGGAACACTGAAGCTTTCTTT. This sequence encodes CASRIRNTEAFF.

V gene TRBV6-6 combines with J gene TRBJ1-5; D perhaps matches TRBD1 (5 bases). Germline CDR1 reads MNHNY; CDR2 reads SVGAGI (reference sequence). CDR3 length: 16 amino acids. V was shortened by 3 bases and J by 3 bases, with 15 bases between the two germline ends. CDR3 protein: CASSYHQPGYNQPQHF. CDR3 bases: TGTGCCAGCAGTTATCACCAGCCAGGGTACAATCAGCCCCAGCATTTT.